What follows is one T cell receptor beta chain and its context. This CDR3 is 16 amino acids long. Germline V gene data show CDR1 as SGDLS and CDR2 as YYNGEE. The data derive from a study of cytomegalovirus exposure and HLA in healthy donors. PCR used 60 Vbeta primers and 13 Jbeta primers. The assay was immunoSEQ multiplex PCR, and TCRdb's table has in-frame clones only and misses some. The profile covers approximately 220,000 clones, with 70% to 80% appearing a single time and 1.8% taken by the ten largest. The sequence came from a woman aged 25 to 39 in good health and CMV-seronegative. The sequencing input was PBMCs. The V gene is TRBV9, the J gene TRBJ2-5; 7 nucleotides line up with TRBD1. The J call may be faulty, since TRBJ2-7 better matches the DNA end. The CDR3 coding sequence is TGTGCCAGCAGCGTAGTCCCAGATGGACAGGCCTACGAGCAGTACTTC. Its translation: CASSVVPDGQAYEQYF.